This T cell receptor beta chain was obtained from a study of T cells after yellow fever vaccination. Study-level background: Any fraction with a low cell number was prepared using SMART-Seq v4 Ultra Low Input. Study-wide points: Secondary responses were weaker yet peaked faster, day 5 versus 15. Most primary-vaccination clones recurred post-booster (roughly 96% CD4, about 90% CD8).

V dropped 0 bases and J dropped 1 base, with 7 bases sitting between them. The CDR3 has 15 residues. The V gene's germline CDR1 is LGHNA and CDR2 YNFKEQ. This clonotype has only a few counts. Its antigen is currently unknown. TCRdb analysed the 5' RACE reads with MiXCR anew, one entry per CDR3 protein. The sample has 100,000 to 150,000 distinct CDR3 sequences; around 7.4% are singletons. V and J are TRBV4-2 and TRBJ1-3; D ambiguous. The receptor was isolated from a man aged 18-30 years who received the YFV17D yellow fever vaccine. This specimen consisted of CD4+ T cells sorted from PBMCs, obtained about 10 days after the first yellow fever vaccination. The CDR3 coding sequence is TGTGCCAGCAGCCAAGAGAGGCTATCTGGAAACACCATATATTTT. This codes for CASSQERLSGNTIYF.